The next 21 T cell receptor beta chains were all read from a single sample in a study of lymphopenia after photon versus proton radiotherapy. Some clones are missing from TCRdb's copy, which holds only in-frame ones; the method was immunoSEQ multiplex PCR. The table has around 26,000 clones, 82% seen once. This specimen consisted of peripheral blood, obtained from a patient treated with proton-based radiotherapy. These receptor sequences come from a woman aged 70-85 years with pancreatic cancer.

The gene calls are TRBV11-2 and TRBJ2-1, with 13 bases that match TRBD2. Germline CDR1 is SGHAT and CDR2 is FQNNGV. Losses at the gene ends were 4 bases for V and 4 bases for J; bases not matched to a gene: 7. This CDR3 has 17 residues. Written as DNA, the CDR3 is TGTGCCAGCAGCTCCCGACTAGCGGGAGGCGCGTACAATGAGCAGTTCTTC. Protein: CASSSRLAGGAYNEQFF.

The gene calls are TRBV6-5 and TRBJ2-1; D is possibly TRBD1 (7 bases). The CDR3 sequence is 16 residues long. Between the trimmed V and J ends, which lost 4 bases and 3 bases, there was a span of 16 bases. The V gene's germline CDR1 is MNHEY and CDR2 SVGAGI. CDR3 DNA sequence: TGTGCCAGCAGTTCGGAGGGGGCTCGGGGCTACAATGAGCAGTTCTTC. It translates to CASSSEGARGYNEQFF.

The chain joins TRBV7-6 to TRBJ2-5; D unresolved. Germline CDR1 reads SGHVS; CDR2 reads FNYEAQ. V lost 3 bases and J 2 bases, leaving 7 bases between the germline ends. CDR3 length: 13 residues. CDR3: CASSFGRQETQYF. The CDR3 DNA reads TGTGCCAGCAGCTTTGGAAGACAAGAGACCCAGTACTTC.

This chain links TRBV9 with TRBJ2-7; 11 nucleotides agree with TRBD2. Germline V gene lookup returns CDR1 SGDLS and CDR2 YYNGEE. CDR3 length: 14 residues. The V segment lost 7 bases and the J segment 0 bases; nucleotides outside the gene matches: 3. The CDR3 region is CASGTSGSSYEQYF. Written as DNA, the CDR3 is TGTGCCAGCGGCACTAGCGGGAGCTCCTACGAGCAGTACTTC. The variable domain in full, completed from reference TRBV9 and TRBJ2-7, reads DSGVTQTPKHLITATGQRVTLRCSPRSGDLSVYWYQQSLDQGLQFLIQYYNGEERAKGNILERFSAQQFPDLHSELNLSSLELGDSALYFCASGTSGSSYEQYFGPGTRLTVT.

The chain couples TRBV6-1 to TRBJ2-1; 9 bases fit TRBD2. The CDR3 extends over 18 amino acids. CDR1 and CDR2 (germline): MNHNS, SASEGT. The junction had 17 bases not matched to a gene; V was cut back by 2 bases and J by 9 bases. The CDR3 reads CASSETRSGSVGRGEQFF. The DNA for the CDR3 is TGTGCCAGCAGTGAAACCCGTAGCGGGAGTGTTGGCAGGGGTGAGCAGTTCTTC.

This clone was seen only once. The chain uses TRBV7-8 and TRBJ2-1, with 9 bases matching TRBD1. Germline values: CDR1 SGHVS, CDR2 FQNEAQ. The trim removed 4 bases at V and 13 bases at J, leaving 14 bases unmatched. This CDR3 has 15 amino acids. The CDR3 coding sequence is TGTGCCAGCAGCTCACAGGGGGCCCTAAGTGCTAATCAGTTCTTC. Translating it yields CASSSQGALSANQFF.

V gene TRBV6-5 combines with J gene TRBJ2-5; D may correspond to TRBD1 or TRBD2 (5 bases each). Trimming left V 8 bases short and J 1 base short, with 8 bases between. The CDR3 loop spans 12 amino acids. Germline V lookup: CDR1 MNHEY, CDR2 SVGAGI. The CDR3 bases are TGTGCCAGCCGGGACGGCCAAGAGACCCAGTACTTC. This sequence encodes CASRDGQETQYF.

The rearrangement uses TRBV6-1 and TRBJ2-7; D remains unclear. Trimming removed 3 bases at V and 1 base at J, with 4 bases between. This CDR3 is 12 amino acids long. The germline V gene encodes CDR1 MNHNS and CDR2 SASEGT. CDR3 loop: CASSDGSYEQYF. In nucleotides, the CDR3 is TGTGCCAGCAGTGACGGATCCTACGAGCAGTACTTC.

The CDR3, as DNA: TGTGCCAGCAGCTTATCTAGAGAGACCCAGTACTTC. It is translated as CASSLSRETQYF. The chain combines TRBV7-2 with TRBJ2-5, with D unclear. Germline assignment: CDR1 SGHTA and CDR2 FQGNSA. The CDR3 covers 12 residues. Trimming pared 2 bases from V and 4 bases from J, leaving 5 bases between.

J is TRBJ2-7 and V is TRBV6-6; the D call may be TRBD1 or TRBD2 (7 bases each). This CDR3 contains 16 residues. V was clipped by 2 bases and J by 1 base, with 15 bases between them. CDR1 is MNHNY, CDR2 SVGAGI, per germline (reference sequence). CDR3 loop: CASSYLARGGSYEQYF. The CDR3 DNA is TGTGCCAGCAGTTACCTTGCCAGGGGGGGTTCCTACGAGCAGTACTTC.

The V call is TRBV25-1, the J call TRBJ2-2, with D unresolved. From germline, CDR1 is MGHDK and CDR2 SYGVNS. Trimming pared 1 base from V and 0 bases from J, leaving 6 bases between. The CDR3 has 15 amino acids. In DNA form, the CDR3 reads TGTGCCAGCAGTGAATTCAGAGCGAACACCGGGGAGCTGTTTTTT. Amino acid sequence: CASSEFRANTGELFF.

The rearrangement uses TRBV27 and TRBJ2-1; D not resolved. The CDR3 is 12 residues long. Looked up from germline, CDR1 is MNHEY and CDR2 is SMNVEV (reference sequence). V lost 2 bases and J lost 7, with 6 bases in between. CDR3 sequence reads: CASSLSLNEQFF. CDR3 DNA: TGTGCCAGCAGTTTAAGCTTAAATGAGCAGTTCTTC.

V and J are TRBV28 and TRBJ1-6; possibly TRBD1 for D (5 bases). CDR1 and CDR2 (germline): MDHEN, SYDVKM. The CDR3 is 14 residues long. V lost 4 bases and J lost 8, with 12 bases in between. The DNA for the CDR3 is TGTGCCAGCAGTTATCAGGGCGATTATTCACCCCTCCACTTT. Translated: CASSYQGDYSPLHF.

CDR3 sequence reads: CASSMERQGTEAFF. The CDR3 bases are TGTGCCAGTAGTATGGAACGACAGGGCACTGAAGCTTTCTTT. This rearrangement joins TRBV19 to TRBJ1-1, with 7 bases that match TRBD1. The V and J ends lost 3 bases and 4 bases, in that order; junction bases with no gene match: 5. The CDR3 is made up of 14 amino acids. Germline V gene lookup returns CDR1 LNHDA and CDR2 SQIVND (reference sequence).

This clone was seen only once. This sequence joins TRBV7-6 and TRBJ1-1, with a tentative D call TRBD1 (6 bases). V was cut by 5 bases and J by 11 bases, with 18 bases left in between. The CDR3 consists of 13 residues. Germline V lookup: CDR1 SGHVS, CDR2 FNYEAQ. CDR3 sequence: CASSERGGAGAFF. CDR3 in DNA: TGTGCCAGCAGCGAGCGGGGGGGCGCGGGGGCTTTCTTT.

J is TRBJ2-6 and V is TRBV2; a weak D match, TRBD2 (5 bases). Germline V gene lookup returns CDR1 SNHLY and CDR2 FYNNEI. Deletions cut 4 bases from V and 0 bases from J, with 7 bases between. The CDR3 consists of 15 residues. CDR3 nucleotide sequence: TGTGCCAGCAGTGTGGAGGTCTCTGGGGCCAACGTCCTGACTTTC. Amino acids: CASSVEVSGANVLTF. The full variable domain, completed using reference TRBV2 and TRBJ2-6, is EPEVTQTPSHQVTQMGQEVILRCVPISNHLYFYWYRQILGQKVEFLVSFYNNEISEKSEIFDDQFSVERPDGSNFTLKIRSTKLEDSAMYFCASSVEVSGANVLTFGAGSRLTVL.

The chain carries TRBV15 and TRBJ2-7, with a possible D match to TRBD1 (7 bases). With 8 bases removed from V and 1 base from J, the gap between germline ends came to 15 bases. The germline CDR1 and CDR2 sequences are LNHNV and YYDKDF (reference sequence). The CDR3 has 14 residues. The CDR3, as DNA: TGTGCCACCTCCTCAGGGGGGTCGTCCTACGAGCAGTACTTC. Residues: CATSSGGSSYEQYF. Full variable domain (rest looked up from reference TRBV15 and TRBJ2-7): DAMVIQNPRYQVTQFGKPVTLSCSQTLNHNVMYWYQQKSSQAPKLLFHYYDKDFNNEADTPDNFQSRRPNTSFCFLDIRSPGLGDTAMYLCATSSGGSSYEQYFGPGTRLTVT.

This chain connects TRBV28 to TRBJ2-7; weak D call: TRBD2 (6 bases). The CDR3 has 12 amino acids. V lost 9 bases, J lost 5 bases, and 14 bases lay in between. CDR1 and CDR2 (germline): MDHEN, SYDVKM. The CDR3 nucleotides read TGTGCCAGAGGAGGGCAGGGCGACGAGCAGTACTTC. Its protein product is CARGGQGDEQYF.

The chain links TRBV2 to TRBJ2-2; D not certain. The CDR3 length is 14 residues. Trimming removed 5 bases at V and 1 base at J, with 8 bases between. Germline V gene data show CDR1 as SNHLY and CDR2 as FYNNEI. The CDR3 loop is CASSSTENTGELFF. The CDR3 coding sequence is TGTGCCAGCAGTAGCACAGAGAACACCGGGGAGCTGTTTTTT.

The chain carries TRBV5-1 and TRBJ2-1, with 11 bases fitting TRBD2. CDR1 and CDR2 from the germline V gene are SGHRS and YFSETQ. This CDR3 is 16 amino acids long. The junction had 1 base not matched to a gene; V was cut back by 1 base and J by 1 base. The CDR3 DNA reads as TGCGCCAGCAGCTTGACTAGCGGGAGTTCCTACAATGAGCAGTTCTTC. Translating it yields CASSLTSGSSYNEQFF.

This chain links TRBV25-1 with TRBJ1-1; tentatively, D is TRBD1 (6 bases). The CDR3 totals 14 residues. With 5 bases removed from V and 1 base from J, the gap between germline ends came to 11 bases. In germline, CDR1 is MGHDK, CDR2 SYGVNS. The CDR3 DNA sequence: TGTGCCAGCAGTAGGGGACACTCGAACACTGAAGCTTTCTTT. Its translation is CASSRGHSNTEAFF.